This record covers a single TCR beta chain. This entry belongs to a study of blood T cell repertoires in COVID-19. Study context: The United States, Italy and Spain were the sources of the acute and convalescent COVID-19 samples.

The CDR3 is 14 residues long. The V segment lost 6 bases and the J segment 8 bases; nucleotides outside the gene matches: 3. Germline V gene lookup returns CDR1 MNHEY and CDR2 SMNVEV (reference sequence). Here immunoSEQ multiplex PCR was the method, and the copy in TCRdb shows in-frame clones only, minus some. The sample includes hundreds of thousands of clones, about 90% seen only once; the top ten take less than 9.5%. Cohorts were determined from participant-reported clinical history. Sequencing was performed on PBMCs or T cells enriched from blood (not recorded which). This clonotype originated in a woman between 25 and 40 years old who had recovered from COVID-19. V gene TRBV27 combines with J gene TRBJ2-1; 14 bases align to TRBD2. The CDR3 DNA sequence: TGTGCCAGCAGCCGACTAGCGGGAGGGGATGAGCAGTTCTTC. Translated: CASSRLAGGDEQFF.